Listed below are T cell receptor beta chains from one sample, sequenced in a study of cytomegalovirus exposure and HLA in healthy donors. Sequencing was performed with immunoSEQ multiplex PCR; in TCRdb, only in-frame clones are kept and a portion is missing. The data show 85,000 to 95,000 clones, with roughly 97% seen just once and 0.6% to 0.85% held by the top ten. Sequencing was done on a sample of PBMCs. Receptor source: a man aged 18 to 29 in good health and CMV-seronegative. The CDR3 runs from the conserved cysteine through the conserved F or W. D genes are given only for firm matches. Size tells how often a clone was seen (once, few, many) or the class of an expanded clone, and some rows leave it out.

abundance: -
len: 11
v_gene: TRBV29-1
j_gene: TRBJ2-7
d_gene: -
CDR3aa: CSVSQGYEQYF
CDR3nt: TGCAGCGTTTCCCAGGGCTACGAGCAGTACTTC

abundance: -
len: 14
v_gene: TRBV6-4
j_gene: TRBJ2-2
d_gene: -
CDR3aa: CASSDGTDTGELFF
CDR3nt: TGTGCCAGCAGTGACGGGACTGACACCGGGGAGCTGTTTTTT

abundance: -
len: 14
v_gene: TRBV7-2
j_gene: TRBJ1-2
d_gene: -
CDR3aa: CASSPGNPFYGYTF
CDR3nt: TGTGCCAGCAGCCCAGGGAACCCCTTCTATGGCTACACCTTC

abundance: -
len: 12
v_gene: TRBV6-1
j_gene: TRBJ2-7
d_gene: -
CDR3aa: CASRLATYEQYF
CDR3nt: TGTGCCAGCAGGTTAGCGACCTACGAGCAGTACTTC

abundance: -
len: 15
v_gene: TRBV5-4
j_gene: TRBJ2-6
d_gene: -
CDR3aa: CASSLDSSGANVLTF
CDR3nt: TGTGCCAGCAGCTTGGACAGCTCTGGGGCCAACGTCCTGACTTTC

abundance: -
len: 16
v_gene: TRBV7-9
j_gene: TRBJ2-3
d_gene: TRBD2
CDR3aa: CASSLRTSGNPDTQYF
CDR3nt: TGTGCCAGCAGCCTTCGGACTAGCGGGAACCCAGATACGCAGTATTTT

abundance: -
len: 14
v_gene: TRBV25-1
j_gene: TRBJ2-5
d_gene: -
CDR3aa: CASSPAGYQETQYF
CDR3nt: TGTGCCAGCAGTCCGGCAGGGTACCAAGAGACCCAGTACTTC

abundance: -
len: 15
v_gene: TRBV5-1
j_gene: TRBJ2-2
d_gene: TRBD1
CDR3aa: CASSLPGGYTGELFF
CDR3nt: TGCGCCAGCAGCTTGCCAGGGGGTTACACCGGGGAGCTGTTTTTT

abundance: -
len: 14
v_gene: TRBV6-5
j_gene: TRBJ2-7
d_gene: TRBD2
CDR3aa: CASGRLAEPREQYF
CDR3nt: TGTGCCAGCGGACGACTAGCGGAACCGAGGGAGCAGTACTTC

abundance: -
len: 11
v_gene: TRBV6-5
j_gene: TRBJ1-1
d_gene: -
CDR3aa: CASRKQDTAFF
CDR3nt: TGTGCCAGCAGGAAACAAGATACGGCTTTCTTT

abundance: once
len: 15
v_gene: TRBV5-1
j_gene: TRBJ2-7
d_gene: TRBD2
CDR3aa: CASSLASGMVYEQYF
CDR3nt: TGCGCCAGCAGCTTGGCTAGCGGGATGGTCTACGAGCAGTACTTC

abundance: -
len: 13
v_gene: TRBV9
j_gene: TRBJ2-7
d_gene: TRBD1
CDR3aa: CASSTTGEDEQYF
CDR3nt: TGTGCCAGCAGCACGACAGGGGAAGACGAGCAGTACTTC

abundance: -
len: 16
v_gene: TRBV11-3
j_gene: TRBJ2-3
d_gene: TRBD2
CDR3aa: CASSPTRTSFGDTQYF
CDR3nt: TGTGCCAGCAGCCCCACTAGGACTAGTTTTGGCGATACGCAGTATTTT

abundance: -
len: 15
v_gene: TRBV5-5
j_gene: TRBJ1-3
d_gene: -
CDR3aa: CASSSGRGIRNTIYF
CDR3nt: TGTGCCAGCAGCTCGGGCAGGGGTATACGAAACACCATATATTTT

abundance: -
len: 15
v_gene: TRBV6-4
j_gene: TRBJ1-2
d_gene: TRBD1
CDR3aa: CASSDQDRVPYGYTF
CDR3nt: TGTGCCAGCAGTGACCAGGACAGGGTACCTTATGGCTACACCTTC

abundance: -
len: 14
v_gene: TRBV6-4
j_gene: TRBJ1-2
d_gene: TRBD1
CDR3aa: CASSATGFGGGYTF
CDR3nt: TGTGCCAGCAGTGCGACAGGGTTTGGAGGTGGCTACACCTTC

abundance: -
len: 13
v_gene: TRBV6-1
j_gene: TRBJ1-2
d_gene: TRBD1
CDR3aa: CASTGQGYNGYTF
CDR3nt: TGTGCCAGCACTGGACAGGGATATAATGGCTACACCTTC

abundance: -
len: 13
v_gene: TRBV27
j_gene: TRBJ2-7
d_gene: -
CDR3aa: CASSILNSYEQYF
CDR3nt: TGTGCCAGCAGTATACTAAACTCCTACGAGCAGTACTTC

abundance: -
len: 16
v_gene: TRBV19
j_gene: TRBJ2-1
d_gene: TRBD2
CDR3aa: CASRETSGSSYNEQFF
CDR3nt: TGTGCCAGTAGGGAGACTAGCGGGAGCTCCTACAATGAGCAGTTCTTC

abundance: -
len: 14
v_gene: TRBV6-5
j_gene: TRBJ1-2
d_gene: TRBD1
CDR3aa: CASSELQGAFGYTF
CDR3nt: TGTGCCAGCAGTGAATTACAGGGGGCGTTTGGCTACACCTTC

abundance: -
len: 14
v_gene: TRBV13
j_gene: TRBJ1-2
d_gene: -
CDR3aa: CASSRSHTYYGYTF
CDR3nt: TGTGCCAGCAGCCGAAGTCACACCTACTATGGCTACACCTTC

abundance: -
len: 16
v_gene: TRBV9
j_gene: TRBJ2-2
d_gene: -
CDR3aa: CASSIGPFANTGELFF
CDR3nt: TGTGCCAGCAGCATAGGGCCCTTCGCGAACACCGGGGAGCTGTTTTTT

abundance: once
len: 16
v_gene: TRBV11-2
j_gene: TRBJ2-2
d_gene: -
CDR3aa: CASSLVRGRGTGELFF
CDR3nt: TGTGCCAGCAGCCTCGTCCGGGGTCGTGGCACCGGGGAGCTGTTTTTT

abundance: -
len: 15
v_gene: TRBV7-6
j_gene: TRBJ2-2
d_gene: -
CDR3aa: CASSLYATNTGELFF
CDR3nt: TGTGCCAGCAGCCTTTATGCGACGAACACCGGGGAGCTGTTTTTT

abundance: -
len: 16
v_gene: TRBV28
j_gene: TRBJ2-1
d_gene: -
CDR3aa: CASRLPGAAPFNEQFF
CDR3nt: TGTGCCAGCAGACTCCCAGGGGCCGCTCCATTCAATGAGCAGTTCTTC

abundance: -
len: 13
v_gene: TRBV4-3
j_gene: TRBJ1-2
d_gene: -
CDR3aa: CASSRGGNYGYTF
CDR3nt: TGCGCCAGCAGCCGCGGTGGGAACTATGGCTACACCTTC

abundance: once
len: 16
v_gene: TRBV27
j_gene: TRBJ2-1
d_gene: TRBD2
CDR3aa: CASSPLRGNTYNEQFF
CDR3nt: TGTGCCAGCAGCCCCTTGCGGGGGAACACCTACAATGAGCAGTTCTTC

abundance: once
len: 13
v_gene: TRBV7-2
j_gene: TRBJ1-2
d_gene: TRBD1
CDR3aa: CASPGQGNYGYTF
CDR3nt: TGTGCCAGCCCCGGACAGGGAAACTATGGCTACACCTTC

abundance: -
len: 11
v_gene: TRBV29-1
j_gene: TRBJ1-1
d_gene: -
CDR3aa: CSVVNFLKAFF
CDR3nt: TGCAGCGTTGTTAACTTTCTTAAAGCTTTCTTT

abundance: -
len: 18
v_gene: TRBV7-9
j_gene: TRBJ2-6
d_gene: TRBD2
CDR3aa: CASSLLGTGGSGANVLTF
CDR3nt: TGTGCCAGCAGCCTCCTTGGGACGGGGGGTTCTGGGGCCAACGTCCTGACTTTC

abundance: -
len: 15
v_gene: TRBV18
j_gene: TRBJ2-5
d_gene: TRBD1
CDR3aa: CASSPLTGGQETQYF
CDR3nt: TGTGCCAGCTCACCCCTTACAGGGGGCCAAGAGACCCAGTACTTC

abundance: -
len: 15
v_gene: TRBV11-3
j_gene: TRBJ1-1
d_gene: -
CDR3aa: CASSLDLVTATEAFF
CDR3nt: TGTGCCAGCAGCTTAGATTTGGTAACAGCCACTGAAGCTTTCTTT

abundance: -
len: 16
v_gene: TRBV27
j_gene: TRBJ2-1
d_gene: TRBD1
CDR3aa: CASSLFPDRGRGEQFF
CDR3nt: TGTGCCAGCAGTTTATTCCCGGACAGGGGGCGCGGTGAGCAGTTCTTC

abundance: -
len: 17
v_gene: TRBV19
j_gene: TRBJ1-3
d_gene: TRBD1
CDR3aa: CASSISTGGFSGNTIYF
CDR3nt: TGTGCCAGTAGTATAAGCACAGGGGGTTTCTCTGGAAACACCATATATTTT

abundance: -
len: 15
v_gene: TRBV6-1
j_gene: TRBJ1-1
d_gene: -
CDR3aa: CASSEPTGGNTEAFF
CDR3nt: TGTGCCAGCAGTGAACCGACAGGAGGGAACACTGAAGCTTTCTTT

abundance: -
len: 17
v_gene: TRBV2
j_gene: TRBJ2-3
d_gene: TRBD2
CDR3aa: CASRVTSYLTGTDTQYF
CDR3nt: TGTGCCAGCAGGGTGACTAGCTACTTAACTGGCACAGATACGCAGTATTTT

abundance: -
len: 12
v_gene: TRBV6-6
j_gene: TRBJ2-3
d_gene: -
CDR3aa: CASSNELDTQYF
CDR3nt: TGTGCCAGCAGTAATGAGTTGGATACGCAGTATTTT

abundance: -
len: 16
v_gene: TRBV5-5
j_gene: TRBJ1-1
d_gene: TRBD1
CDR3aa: CASSHRTGGSDTEAFF
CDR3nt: TGTGCCAGCAGCCACCGGACAGGGGGCTCGGATACTGAAGCTTTCTTT

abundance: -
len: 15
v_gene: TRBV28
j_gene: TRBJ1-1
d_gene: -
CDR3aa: CASSPHTGRGYEAFF
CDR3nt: TGTGCCAGCAGCCCGCATACAGGGAGGGGTTATGAAGCTTTCTTT

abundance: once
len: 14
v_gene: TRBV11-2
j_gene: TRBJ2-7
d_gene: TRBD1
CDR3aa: CASSLGDSYYEQYF
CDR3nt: TGTGCCAGCAGCTTAGGGGACAGCTACTACGAGCAGTACTTC

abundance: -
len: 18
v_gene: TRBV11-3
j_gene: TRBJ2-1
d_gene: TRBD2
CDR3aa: CASSLDWISGSSYNEQFF
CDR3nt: TGTGCCAGCAGCTTAGATTGGATCAGCGGGAGCTCCTACAATGAGCAGTTCTTC

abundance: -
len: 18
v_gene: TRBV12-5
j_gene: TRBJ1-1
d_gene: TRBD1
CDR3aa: CASGLVLGTGVVNTEAFF
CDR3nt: TGTGCTAGTGGTTTGGTGCTCGGGACAGGGGTTGTGAACACTGAAGCTTTCTTT

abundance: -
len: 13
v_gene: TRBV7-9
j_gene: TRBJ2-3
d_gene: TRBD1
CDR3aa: CATRGLSTDTQYF
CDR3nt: TGTGCCACCAGGGGGCTAAGCACAGATACGCAGTATTTT

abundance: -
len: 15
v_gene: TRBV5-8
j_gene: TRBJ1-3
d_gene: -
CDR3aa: CASSSVGRSGNTIYF
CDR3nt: TGTGCCAGCAGCTCGGTGGGCCGCTCTGGAAACACCATATATTTT

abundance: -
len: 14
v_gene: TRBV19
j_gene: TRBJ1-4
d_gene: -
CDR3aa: CASSGSGGLEKLFF
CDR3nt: TGTGCCAGTAGTGGTTCTGGGGGCCTTGAAAAACTGTTTTTT

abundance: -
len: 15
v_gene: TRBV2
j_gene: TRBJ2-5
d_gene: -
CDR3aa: CASSEQVGNPPTQYF
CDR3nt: TGTGCCAGCAGTGAACAGGTCGGCAACCCGCCGACCCAGTACTTC

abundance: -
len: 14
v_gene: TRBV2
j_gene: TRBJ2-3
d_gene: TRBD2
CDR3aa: CASRFGLETDTQYF
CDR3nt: TGTGCCAGCAGGTTCGGACTAGAAACAGATACGCAGTATTTT

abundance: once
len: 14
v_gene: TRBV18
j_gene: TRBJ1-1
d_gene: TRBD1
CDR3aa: CASSPEQGITEAFF
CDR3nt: TGTGCCAGCTCACCAGAACAGGGGATAACTGAAGCTTTCTTT

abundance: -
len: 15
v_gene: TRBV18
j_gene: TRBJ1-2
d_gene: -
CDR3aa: CASSDNPDSPYGYTF
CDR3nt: TGTGCCAGCTCAGATAACCCGGACAGCCCCTATGGCTACACCTTC

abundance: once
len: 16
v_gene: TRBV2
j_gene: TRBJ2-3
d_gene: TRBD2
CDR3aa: CASSTGLAGVPDTQYF
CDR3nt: TGTGCCAGCAGCACCGGACTAGCGGGAGTGCCAGATACGCAGTATTTT

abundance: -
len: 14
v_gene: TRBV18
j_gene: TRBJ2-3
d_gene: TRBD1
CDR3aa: CASSPRTGTDTQYF
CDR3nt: TGTGCCAGCTCACCAAGGACAGGGACAGATACGCAGTATTTT

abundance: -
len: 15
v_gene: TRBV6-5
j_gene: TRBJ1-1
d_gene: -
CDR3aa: CASSYSTVRDTEAFF
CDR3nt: TGTGCCAGCAGTTACTCGACGGTCAGGGACACTGAAGCTTTCTTT